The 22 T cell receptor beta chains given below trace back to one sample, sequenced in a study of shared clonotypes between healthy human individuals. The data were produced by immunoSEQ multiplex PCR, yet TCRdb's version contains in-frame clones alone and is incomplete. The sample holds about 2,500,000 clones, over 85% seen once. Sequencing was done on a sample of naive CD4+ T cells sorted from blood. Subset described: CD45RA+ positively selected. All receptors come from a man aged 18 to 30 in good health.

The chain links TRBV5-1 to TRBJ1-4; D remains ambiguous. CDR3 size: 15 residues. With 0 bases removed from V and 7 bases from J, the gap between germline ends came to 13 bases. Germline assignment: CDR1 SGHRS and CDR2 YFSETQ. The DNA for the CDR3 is TGCGCCAGCAGCTTGGACCGCCCTCTGGGTGAAAAACTGTTTTTT. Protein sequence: CASSLDRPLGEKLFF. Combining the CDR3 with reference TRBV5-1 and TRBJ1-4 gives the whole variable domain KAGVTQTPRYLIKTRGQQVTLSCSPISGHRSVSWYQQTPGQGLQFLFEYFSETQRNKGNFPGRFSGRQFSNSRSEMNVSTLELGDSALYLCASSLDRPLGEKLFFGSGTQLSVL.

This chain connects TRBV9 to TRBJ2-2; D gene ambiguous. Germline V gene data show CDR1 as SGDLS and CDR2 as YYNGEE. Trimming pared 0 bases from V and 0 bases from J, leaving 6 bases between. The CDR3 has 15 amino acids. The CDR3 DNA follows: TGTGCCAGCAGCGTAGCCGTTGCGAACACCGGGGAGCTGTTTTTT. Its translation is CASSVAVANTGELFF.

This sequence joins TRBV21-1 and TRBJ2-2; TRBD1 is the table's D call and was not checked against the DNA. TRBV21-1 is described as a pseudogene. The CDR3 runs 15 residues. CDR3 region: CASSPGQGHTGELFF. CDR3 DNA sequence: TGTGCCAGCAGCCCCGGACAGGGTCACACCGGGGAGCTGTTTTTT.

The CDR3 DNA reads as TGTGCCAGCAGTGACTGGGGCAGGGGCTATGGCTACACCTTC. It translates to CASSDWGRGYGYTF. This chain links TRBV7-9 with TRBJ1-2, with D tentatively TRBD1 (6 bases). Trimming took off 6 bases at V and 4 bases at J, with 15 bases between the two ends. In germline, CDR1 is SEHNR, CDR2 FQNEAQ (reference sequence). The CDR3 length is 14 residues.

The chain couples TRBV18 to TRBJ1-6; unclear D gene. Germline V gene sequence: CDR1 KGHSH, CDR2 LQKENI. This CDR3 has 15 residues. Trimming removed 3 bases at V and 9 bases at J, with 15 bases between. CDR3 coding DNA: TGTGCCAGCTCACCTGGAGGGAGTTTCAGTTCACCCCTCCACTTT. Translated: CASSPGGSFSSPLHF.

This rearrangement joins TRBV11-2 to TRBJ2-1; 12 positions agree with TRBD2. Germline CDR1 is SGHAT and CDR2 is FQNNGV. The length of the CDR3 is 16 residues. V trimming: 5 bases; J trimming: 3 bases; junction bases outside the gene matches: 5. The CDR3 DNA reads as TGTGCCAGCAGCGCCTCTAGCGGGGGGGTCTACAATGAGCAGTTCTTC. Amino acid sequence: CASSASSGGVYNEQFF. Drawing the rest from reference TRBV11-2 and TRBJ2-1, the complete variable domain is EAGVAQSPRYKIIEKRQSVAFWCNPISGHATLYWYQQILGQGPKLLIQFQNNGVVDDSQLPKDRFSAERLKGVDSTLKIQPAKLEDSAVYLCASSASSGGVYNEQFFGPGTRLTVL.

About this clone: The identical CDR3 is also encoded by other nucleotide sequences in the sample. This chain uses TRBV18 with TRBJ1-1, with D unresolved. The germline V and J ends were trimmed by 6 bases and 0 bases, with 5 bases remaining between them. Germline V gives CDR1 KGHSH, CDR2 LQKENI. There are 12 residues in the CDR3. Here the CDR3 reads CASSSMNTEAFF. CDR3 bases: TGTGCCAGCTCTTCCATGAACACTGAAGCTTTCTTT.

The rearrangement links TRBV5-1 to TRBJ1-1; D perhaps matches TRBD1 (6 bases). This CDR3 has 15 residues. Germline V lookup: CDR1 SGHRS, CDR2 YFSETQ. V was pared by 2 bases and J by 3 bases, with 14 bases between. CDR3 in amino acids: CASSLGGKGYTEAFF. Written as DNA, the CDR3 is TGCGCCAGCAGCTTAGGGGGGAAAGGGTACACTGAAGCTTTCTTT.

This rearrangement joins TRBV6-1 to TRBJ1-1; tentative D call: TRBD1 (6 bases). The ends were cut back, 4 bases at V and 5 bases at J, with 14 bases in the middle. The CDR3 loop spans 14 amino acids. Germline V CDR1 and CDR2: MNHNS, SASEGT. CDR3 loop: CASSVRQAGTEAFF. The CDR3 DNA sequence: TGTGCCAGCAGTGTCCGACAGGCGGGGACTGAAGCTTTCTTT.

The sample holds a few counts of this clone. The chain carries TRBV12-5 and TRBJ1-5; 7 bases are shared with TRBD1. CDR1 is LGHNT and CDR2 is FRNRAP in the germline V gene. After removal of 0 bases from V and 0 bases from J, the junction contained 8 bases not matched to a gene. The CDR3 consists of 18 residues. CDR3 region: CASGLVTTGRNSNQPQHF. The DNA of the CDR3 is TGTGCTAGTGGTTTGGTAACGACAGGGAGGAATAGCAATCAGCCCCAGCATTTT.

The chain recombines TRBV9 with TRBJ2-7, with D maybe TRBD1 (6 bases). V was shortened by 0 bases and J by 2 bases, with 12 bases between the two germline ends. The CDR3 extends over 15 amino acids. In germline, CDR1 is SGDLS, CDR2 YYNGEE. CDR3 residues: CASSVVAGEPYEQYF. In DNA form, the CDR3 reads TGTGCCAGCAGCGTAGTGGCAGGGGAGCCCTACGAGCAGTACTTC.

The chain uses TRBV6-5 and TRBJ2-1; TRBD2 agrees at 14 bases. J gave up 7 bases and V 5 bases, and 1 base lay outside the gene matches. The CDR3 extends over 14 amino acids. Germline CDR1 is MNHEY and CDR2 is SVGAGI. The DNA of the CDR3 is TGTGCCAGCAGTAGGACTAGCGGGGGGAATGAGCAGTTCTTC. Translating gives CASSRTSGGNEQFF.

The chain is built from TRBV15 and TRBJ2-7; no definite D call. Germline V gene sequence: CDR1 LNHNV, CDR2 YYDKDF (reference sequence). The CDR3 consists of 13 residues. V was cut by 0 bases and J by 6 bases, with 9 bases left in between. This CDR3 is CATSRDFGSEQYF. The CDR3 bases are TGTGCCACCAGCAGAGATTTCGGGTCCGAGCAGTACTTC.

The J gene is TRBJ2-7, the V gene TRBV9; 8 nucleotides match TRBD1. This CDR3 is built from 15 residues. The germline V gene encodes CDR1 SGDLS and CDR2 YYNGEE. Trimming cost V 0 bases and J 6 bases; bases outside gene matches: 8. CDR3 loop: CASSVASYRGVEQYF. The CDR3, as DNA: TGTGCCAGCAGCGTAGCTTCGTACAGGGGGGTCGAGCAGTACTTC.

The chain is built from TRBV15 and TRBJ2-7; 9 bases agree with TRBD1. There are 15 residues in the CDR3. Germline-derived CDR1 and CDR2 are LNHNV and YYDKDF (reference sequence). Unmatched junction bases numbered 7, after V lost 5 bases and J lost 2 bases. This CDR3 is CATSHPGTGTYEQYF. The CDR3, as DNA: TGTGCCACCAGCCACCCCGGGACAGGGACCTACGAGCAGTACTTC.

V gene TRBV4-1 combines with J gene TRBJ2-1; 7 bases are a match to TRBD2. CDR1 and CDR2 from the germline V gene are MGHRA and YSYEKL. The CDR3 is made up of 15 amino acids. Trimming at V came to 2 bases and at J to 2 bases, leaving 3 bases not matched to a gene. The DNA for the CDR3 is TGCGCCAGCAGCCAAAGGCTAGCGGCCTACAATGAGCAGTTCTTC. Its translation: CASSQRLAAYNEQFF.

The CDR3 DNA follows: TGTGCCAGCAGCCCGCTGCAGGGGGCCTACGAGCAGTACTTC. Translation gives CASSPLQGAYEQYF. This chain links TRBV9 with TRBJ2-7, with TRBD1 matching over 7 bases. J gave up 2 bases and V 4 bases, and 6 bases lay outside the gene matches. The CDR3 consists of 14 residues. Germline CDR1 SGDLS, CDR2 YYNGEE.

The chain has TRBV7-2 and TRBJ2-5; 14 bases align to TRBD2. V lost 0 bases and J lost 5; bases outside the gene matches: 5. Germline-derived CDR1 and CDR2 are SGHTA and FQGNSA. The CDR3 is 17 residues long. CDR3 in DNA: TGTGCCAGCAGCTTAGCGACTAGCGGGGGGGCCCGGGAGACCCAGTACTTC. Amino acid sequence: CASSLATSGGARETQYF. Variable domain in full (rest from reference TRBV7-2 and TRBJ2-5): GAGVSQSPSNKVTEKGKDVELRCDPISGHTALYWYRQSLGQGLEFLIYFQGNSAPDKSGLPSDRFSAERTGGSVSTLTIQRTQQEDSAVYLCASSLATSGGARETQYFGPGTRLLVL.

This chain's CDR3 is CAWSTGQGNVDTQYF. The CDR3 nucleotides read TGTGCCTGGAGTACGGGACAGGGAAACGTCGATACGCAGTATTTT. The genes are TRBV30 and TRBJ2-3; TRBD1 agrees at 9 bases. The CDR3 loop spans 15 amino acids. The germline gives CDR1 GTSNPN, CDR2 SVGIG (reference sequence). Trimming removed 2 bases from V and 6 bases from J; junction bases left unmatched: 9.

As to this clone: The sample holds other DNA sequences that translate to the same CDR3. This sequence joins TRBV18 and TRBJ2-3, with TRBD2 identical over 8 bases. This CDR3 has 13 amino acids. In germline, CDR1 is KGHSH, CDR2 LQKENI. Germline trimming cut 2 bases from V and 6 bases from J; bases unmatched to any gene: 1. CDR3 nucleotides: TGTGCCAGCTCACCAAGACTAGCGGATACGCAGTATTTT. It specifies CASSPRLADTQYF.

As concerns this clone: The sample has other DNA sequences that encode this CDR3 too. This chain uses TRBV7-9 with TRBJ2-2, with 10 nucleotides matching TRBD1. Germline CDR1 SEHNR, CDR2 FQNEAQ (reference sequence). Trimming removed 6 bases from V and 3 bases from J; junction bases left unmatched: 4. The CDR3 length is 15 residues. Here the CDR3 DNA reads TGTGCCAGCAGACGGACAGGGGGGGACACCGGGGAGCTGTTTTTT. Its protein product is CASRRTGGDTGELFF.

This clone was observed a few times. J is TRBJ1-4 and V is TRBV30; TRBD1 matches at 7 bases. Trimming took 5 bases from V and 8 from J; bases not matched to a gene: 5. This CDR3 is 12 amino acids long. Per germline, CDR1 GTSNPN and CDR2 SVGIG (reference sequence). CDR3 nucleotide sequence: TGTGCCTGGGACAGGGTTGGCGAAAAACTGTTTTTT. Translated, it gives CAWDRVGEKLFF.